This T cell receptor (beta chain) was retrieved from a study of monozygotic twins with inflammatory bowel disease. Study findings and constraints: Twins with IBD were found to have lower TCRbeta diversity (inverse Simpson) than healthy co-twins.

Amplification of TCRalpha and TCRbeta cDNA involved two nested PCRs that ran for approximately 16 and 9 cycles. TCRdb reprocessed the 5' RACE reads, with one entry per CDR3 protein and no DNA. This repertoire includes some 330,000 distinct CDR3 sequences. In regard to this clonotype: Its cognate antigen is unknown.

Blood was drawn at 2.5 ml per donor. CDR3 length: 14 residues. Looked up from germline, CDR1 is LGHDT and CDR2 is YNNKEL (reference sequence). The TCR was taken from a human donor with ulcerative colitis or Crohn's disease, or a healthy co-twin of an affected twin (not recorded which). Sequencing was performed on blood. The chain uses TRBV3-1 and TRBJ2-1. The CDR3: CASSQVAVRSEQFF.